The 23 T cell receptor beta chains below were found in one sample sequenced in a study of circulating CD8 cells and anti-PD-1 response in melanoma. Four subsets defined by PD-1 and/or TIGIT were sorted from live CD3+CD8+TCRalphabeta+ cells. TCR libraries were prepared from roughly 14 ng of total RNA with the QIAseq Immune Repertoire TCR panel. TCRdb passed the reads through MiXCR, listing each CDR3 protein once. The table shows around 600 distinct CDR3 sequences, with approximately 6% occurring only once. The material was CD8+ T cells from PBMCs, obtained at baseline or after one month of anti-PD-1 therapy (not recorded which). These receptors originate from a human donor with melanoma.

This clonotype is judged large. The rearrangement links TRBV29-1 to TRBJ2-7; 7 bases are shared with TRBD1. V lost 1 base and J lost 4; bases outside the gene matches: 16. The CDR3 has 17 amino acids. In germline, CDR1 is SQVTM, CDR2 ANQGSEA. Written as DNA, the CDR3 is TGCAGCGTTGAAGGACAGGGCGGGTTCCTCGTGCAATACGAGCAGTACTTC. Translated, it gives CSVEGQGGFLVQYEQYF.

This clonotype counts as medium-sized. The chain employs TRBV4-3 and TRBJ2-7, with 9 bases fitting TRBD1. CDR1 LGHNA and CDR2 YSLEER come from the germline V gene. The trim removed 0 bases at V and 1 base at J, leaving 4 bases unmatched. The CDR3 has 16 amino acids. CDR3 bases: TGCGCCAGCAGCCAAGATACCGGGACAGGGTCCTACGAGCAGTACTTC. Its translation is CASSQDTGTGSYEQYF.

By its share, this clonotype is large (0.1 to 1%). The rearrangement uses TRBV12-3 or TRBV12-4 and TRBJ2-2, with TRBD2 identical over 13 bases. The CDR3 spans 18 residues. The junction had 8 bases not matched to a gene; V was cut back by 5 bases and J by 2 bases. This chain's CDR3 is CASSTRLAGGLNTGELFF. CDR3 DNA sequence: TGTGCCAGCAGTACTCGACTAGCGGGGGGATTAAACACCGGGGAGCTGTTTTTT.

By sample fraction, this clonotype is large. The chain combines TRBV4-3 with TRBJ2-3, with 10 bases lining up with TRBD2. The CDR3 spans 16 residues. CDR1 and CDR2 (germline): LGHNA, YSLEER. V shed 3 bases, J shed 2 bases, and the junction held 5 bases outside the gene matches. Here the CDR3 DNA reads TGCGCCAGCAGCCATGGGACTAGCGTAAACACAGATACGCAGTATTTT. Protein: CASSHGTSVNTDTQYF.

This chain connects TRBV28 to TRBJ2-1; D gene uncertain. This CDR3 contains 12 residues. From germline, CDR1 is MDHEN and CDR2 SYDVKM. V was shortened by 8 bases and J by 10 bases, with 15 bases between the two germline ends. The CDR3 DNA follows: TGTGCCAGCCAAAAGGGCGTTGCGGAGCAGTTCTTC. Protein: CASQKGVAEQFF.

By proportion, this clonotype is large. The chain recombines TRBV2 with TRBJ2-3; perhaps D is TRBD1 or TRBD2 (6 bases each). The CDR3 is 14 amino acids. Trimming took 8 bases from V and 1 from J, leaving 13 bases between them. The V gene's germline CDR1 is SNHLY and CDR2 FYNNEI. The CDR3 is CASGGQGRTDTQYF. In nucleotides, the CDR3 is TGTGCCAGCGGGGGGCAGGGACGCACAGATACGCAGTATTTT.

This clonotype is large by share. The gene calls are TRBV29-1 and TRBJ2-7; D may match TRBD1 or TRBD2 (5 bases each). The CDR3 is made up of 15 amino acids. V lost 5 bases, J lost 1 base, and 18 bases lay in between. Germline V gives CDR1 SQVTM, CDR2 ANQGSEA. CDR3 nucleotide sequence: TGCAGCGTTCAAGGGACGTCCTGGGATTCCTACGAGCAGTACTTC. It encodes CSVQGTSWDSYEQYF.

This clonotype is large by share. V and J are TRBV29-1 and TRBJ1-1; TRBD1 aligns across 8 bases. V trimming: 0 bases; J trimming: 0 bases; junction bases outside the gene matches: 9. CDR3 size: 17 residues. Germline V gene lookup returns CDR1 SQVTM and CDR2 ANQGSEA. The CDR3: CSVEDTRGRKMNTEAFF. For the CDR3, the DNA is TGCAGCGTTGAAGACACCAGGGGGCGAAAAATGAACACTGAAGCTTTCTTT.

This clonotype is medium-sized (0.01 to 0.1%) by share. This chain connects TRBV19 to TRBJ2-3; 8 nucleotides align to TRBD1. The CDR3 is made up of 17 amino acids. V shed 1 base and J 2 bases; nucleotides not matched to a gene: 8. Germline V gene lookup returns CDR1 LNHDA and CDR2 SQIVND (reference sequence). The CDR3 nucleotides are TGTGCCAGTAGTATAGTGGGGGACAGGCCCTCCACAGATACGCAGTATTTT. Its protein product is CASSIVGDRPSTDTQYF.

Judged by abundance, this clonotype is large (0.1 to 1%). The CDR3: CASSLSRGPYEQYF. Written as DNA, the CDR3 is TGTGCCAGCAGTTTATCGAGGGGGCCCTACGAGCAGTACTTC. V and J are TRBV27 and TRBJ2-7; 7 bases line up with TRBD1. Trimming at V came to 0 bases and at J to 2 bases, leaving 1 base not matched to a gene. The CDR3 runs to 14 residues. Germline-derived CDR1 and CDR2 are MNHEY and SMNVEV (reference sequence).

This clonotype ranks as large. V is TRBV7-3 and J is TRBJ2-3; 9 nucleotides agree with TRBD1. V lost 5 bases, J lost 2 bases, and 14 bases stayed unmatched. The CDR3 covers 18 residues. CDR1 and CDR2 (germline): SGHTA, FQGTGA. The chain's CDR3 is CASSHLETGTGHTDTQYF. The DNA for the CDR3 is TGTGCCAGCAGCCATCTCGAAACCGGGACAGGGCACACAGATACGCAGTATTTT.

Within the sample, this clonotype is large. This chain joins TRBV9 and TRBJ1-1; a possible D gene is TRBD1 (5 bases). Per the germline V gene, CDR1 is SGDLS and CDR2 is YYNGEE. V lost 0 bases and J lost 8, with 17 bases in between. The CDR3 totals 15 residues. The CDR3 bases are TGTGCCAGCAGCGTAGTTTCTGGGGGTTCCGGGGAAGCTTTCTTT. This codes for CASSVVSGGSGEAFF.

This clonotype has more than one count but fewer than ten. This chain uses TRBV5-5 with TRBJ2-7, with D perhaps matching TRBD1 or TRBD2 (5 bases each). Trimming removed 2 bases at V and 0 bases at J, with 15 bases between. The CDR3 is 16 amino acids. CDR1 is SGHKS and CDR2 is YYEKEE in the germline V gene (reference sequence). The CDR3 loop reads CASSLSRGQSSYEQYF. CDR3 sequence (DNA): TGTGCCAGCAGCTTAAGCCGGGGCCAAAGCTCCTACGAGCAGTACTTC.

In its sample, this clonotype ranks as large (0.1 to 1%). V and J are TRBV3-1 and TRBJ2-1; TRBD2 matches at 12 bases. V shed 4 bases and J 9 bases; nucleotides not matched to a gene: 7. Germline values: CDR1 LGHDT, CDR2 YNNKEL (reference sequence). The CDR3 loop spans 15 amino acids. The DNA for the CDR3 is TGTGCCAGCAGCCTAACTAGCGGGGGGTTAGGTGAGCAGTTCTTC. This encodes CASSLTSGGLGEQFF.

By proportion, this clonotype is hyperexpanded. The rearrangement links TRBV19 to TRBJ2-2; weak D call: TRBD1 (6 bases). The length of the CDR3 is 17 residues. V dropped 7 bases and J dropped 7 bases, with 25 bases sitting between them. In germline, CDR1 is LNHDA, CDR2 SQIVND (reference sequence). CDR3 nucleotide sequence: TGTGCCAGTACTCGGACAGACATATACGCGGAGGTCGGGGAGCTGTTTTTT. Encoded protein: CASTRTDIYAEVGELFF.

By its share, this clonotype is large. The chain has TRBV29-1 and TRBJ2-2; the match to TRBD1 covers 7 bases. The CDR3 loop spans 15 amino acids. J was trimmed by 3 bases and V by 1 base; bases with no gene match: 5. Germline assignment: CDR1 SQVTM and CDR2 ANQGSEA. The CDR3 DNA reads TGCAGCGTTGAAGGCAGGGGGTTGCACACCGGGGAGCTGTTTTTT. Translation: CSVEGRGLHTGELFF.

In its sample, this clonotype is large. The J gene is TRBJ2-5, the V gene TRBV6-5; D call uncertain. Trimming removed 6 bases from V and 3 bases from J, with 5 bases in between. Germline V gene sequence: CDR1 MNHEY, CDR2 SVGAGI. The CDR3 totals 11 residues. CDR3 protein: CASRRKETQYF. Here the CDR3 DNA reads TGTGCCAGCAGAAGAAAAGAGACCCAGTACTTC.

This clonotype is categorized as large. The CDR3 coding sequence is TGTGCCAGCAGTTTAGCAATGGGGGCAACGCCGAACACTGAAGCTTTCTTT. Residues: CASSLAMGATPNTEAFF. The chain combines TRBV12-3 or TRBV12-4 with TRBJ1-1; maybe TRBD1 (6 bases). The CDR3 sequence is 17 residues long. The V gene lost 0 bases and the J gene lost 1 base, with 15 bases spanning the gap.

This clonotype is classed as large. V is TRBV4-2 and J is TRBJ2-3; 10 bases fit TRBD2. Germline V gene data show CDR1 as LGHNA and CDR2 as YNFKEQ. CDR3 length equals 16 residues. V lost 4 bases to trimming and J lost 2 bases; unmatched junction nucleotides: 6. DNA of the CDR3: TGTGCCAGCAGCCTGGGTAGCGGGGGGAACACAGATACGCAGTATTTT. Translating gives CASSLGSGGNTDTQYF.

This clonotype is categorized as medium-sized. The CDR3 DNA reads as TGTGCCAGTAGTAACGGGGGGGCCTACAATGAGCAGTTCTTC. Protein: CASSNGGAYNEQFF. This sequence joins TRBV19 and TRBJ2-1; 8 positions agree with TRBD2. CDR1 is LNHDA, CDR2 SQIVND, per germline (reference sequence). V lost 4 bases to trimming and J lost 2 bases; unmatched junction nucleotides: 1. The CDR3 loop spans 14 amino acids.

This clonotype ranks as large (0.1 to 1%). The V gene is TRBV5-6, the J gene TRBJ2-7, with TRBD1 as a possible D gene (5 bases). The CDR3 spans 14 residues. V dropped 0 bases and J dropped 5 bases, with 12 bases sitting between them. The germline V gene encodes CDR1 SGHDT and CDR2 YYEEEE. CDR3 in DNA: TGTGCCAGCAGCTTGGGTCAGGGAAGGAACGAGCAGTACTTC. Its protein product is CASSLGQGRNEQYF.

By frequency in the sample, this clonotype is medium-sized. The V call is TRBV2, the J call TRBJ2-3, with 11 bases that match TRBD2. The germline gives CDR1 SNHLY, CDR2 FYNNEI. CDR3 length: 15 residues. V gave up 7 bases and J gave up 2 bases; unmatched junction bases: 5. CDR3 in DNA: TGTGCCAGCACAGGTAGCGGGGGGGCCACAGATACGCAGTATTTT. Protein product: CASTGSGGATDTQYF.

On this clonotype: A much larger clone lies one base from this, so it may be a read error. This CDR3 reads CASRRIGPVEAFF. The CDR3 DNA reads TGTGCCAGCAGGAGGATAGGACCGGTTGAAGCTTTCTTT. The chain combines TRBV7-2 with TRBJ1-1, with D uncertain. The CDR3 covers 13 residues. Trimming pared 6 bases from V and 7 bases from J, leaving 15 bases between. Germline assignment: CDR1 SGHTA and CDR2 FQGNSA.